This T cell receptor beta chain is drawn from a study of T cell responses to AZD1222 COVID-19 vaccine. Germline-derived CDR1 and CDR2 are LGHDT and YNNKEL (reference sequence). The CDR3 sequence is 13 residues long. Trimming shortened V by 5 bases and J by 8 bases, and 15 bases separated the two germline ends. TCRdb keeps only in-frame clones here, not all; method: immunoSEQ multiplex PCR. Seen here are around 140,000 clones, about 86% observed once, and the top ten hold 5.1%. This sequence originates from an adult who received the AZD1222 COVID-19 vaccine. Specimen: peripheral blood, collected 28 days after the second AZD1222 dose. The V call is TRBV3-1 (or the pseudogene TRBV3-2), the J call TRBJ1-2; D not certain. The CDR3 protein is CASSYRDLSGYTF. CDR3 coding DNA: TGTGCCAGCAGCTACCGGGATCTGAGCGGCTACACCTTC.